The sequence of this T cell receptor (beta chain) was determined in a study of blood T cell repertoires in COVID-19. This CDR3 is built from 14 residues. Germline loops: CDR1 SQVTM, CDR2 ANQGSEA. J gave up 5 bases and V 4 bases, and 10 bases lay outside the gene matches. Profiled with immunoSEQ multiplex PCR; TCRdb holds only in-frame clones, not every one. The sample has about 18,000 clones, 70% to 90% seen once; the top ten hold approximately 50%. The sequencing sample was made of peripheral blood. The V call is TRBV29-1, the J call TRBJ1-2; 7 nucleotides line up with TRBD1. This clonotype was sampled from a human donor in a cohort sampled during active COVID-19. CDR3 sequence: CSVGQGGRKYGYTF. CDR3 in DNA: TGCAGCGTTGGACAGGGTGGAAGAAAGTATGGCTACACCTTC. The full variable domain, in which reference TRBV29-1 and TRBJ1-2 provide the parts outside the CDR3, is SAVISQKPSRDICQRGTSLTIQCQVDSQVTMMFWYRQQPGQSLTLIATANQGSEATYESGFVIDKFPISRPNLTFSTLTVSNMSPEDSSIYLCSVGQGGRKYGYTFGSGTRLTVV.